What follows describes a single T cell receptor beta chain. What this receptor recognizes is not known. Per-nucleotide qualities are absent, and no much larger clonotype sits a single base away. Per the germline V gene, SGHTS is the CDR1 and YDEGEE is the CDR2. The CDR3 measures 12 amino acids from cysteine to phenylalanine. Solely the CDR3 DNA is kept, with 36 bases framed from the first base. The junction shows trimming of 6 bases on V and 3 bases on J, plus 10 bases between the germline ends. These data come from a study of shared clonotypes between healthy human individuals (dated by TCRdb to the early 2020s). At the level of the whole study: The cohort comprised a couple of women and a few men aged 18 to 49 years. Per donor, three plates each were used for CD4 naive and CD4 memory, two for CD8 naive, and one for CD8 memory. To estimate repertoire size and how much clonotypes are shared between individuals, the study performed deep sequencing of blood TCR repertoires from about five healthy adults. Different laboratories and diverse techniques were used to prepare libraries and sequence TCR repertoires, to increase sequencing depth and limit assay-specific biases. Between about 0.94 and 10 billion PBMCs per donor were obtained by leukapheresis.

General conclusions and limits of the study: Naive subsets generally had larger estimated clonotype richness than memory subsets. Sharing across several donors was observed for about 5% of naive CD4, about 4% of naive CD8, 2% to 2.5% of memory CD4, and about 0.4% of memory CD8 clonotypes. The small number of donors limited the genetic and exposure-history diversity represented. Sampling was restricted to blood, and TCR repertoires in tissues likely differ from the TCR repertoires found in blood. Based on pairwise subsampling, the degree of clonotype sharing among donors was expected to be affected by sequencing depth. Rarefaction of sorted-subset datasets indicated incomplete sequencing despite the large sequencing depth. Compared with non-shared clonotypes, clonotypes shared by all four sorted-subset donors had higher generation probabilities.

For the CD8 naive samples, CD45RO-negative cells were positively selected for CCR7, yielding a CD45RA+CCR7+ population from which TemRA cells were excluded. The donors were healthy, HIV-negative adults who had no recently reported acute infections or vaccinations. All donors were Caucasian adults living in Nashville, Tennessee, USA. Blood was obtained by leukapheresis, after which PBMCs were separated by Ficoll-Histopaque density gradient centrifugation and cryopreserved in liquid nitrogen vapor phase. Analytical flow cytometry was used to check the purity and quantity of each magnetically sorted T cell population. Genomic DNA was isolated from every sorted fraction and measured by UV absorbance on a Nanodrop 2000c. TCR CDR3 regions were amplified from genomic DNA by multiplex PCR using the deep immunoSEQ assay. For each cell subset, the extracted genomic DNA was distributed evenly across all wells of several immunoSEQ 96-well plates, and each plate served as one replicate. For sorted subsets, each replicate PCR was loaded with approximately 190 ng genomic DNA, equivalent to some 27,000 T cell genomes. Purified libraries were quantified with a Qubit 3.0 fluorometer, sized on a Bioanalyzer 2100, and re-quantified with the KAPA Library Quantification kit. A separate single-read 150-cycle Illumina NextSeq 550 flow cell was used to sequence each immunoSEQ 96-well plate. As for how the authors treated the data: Because the immunoSEQ output held only junctional sequences and lacked quality scores, the filtering could not match the filtering applied to full-length reads. Sequences were annotated with PyIR, a Python wrapper for IgBLAST v1.9, using IMGT germline references to assign V/J genes and CDR3. Reads were removed for weak V/J assignments (E-value above 1e-6), missing CDR3, stop codons, out-of-frame junctions, or ambiguous translated residues. V3J clonotypes were defined as sequences sharing an identical inferred V gene, J gene, and CDR3 amino acid sequence. To compute the percentage overlap between repertoires, the number of shared unique clonotypes was divided by the size of the smaller repertoire. Three approaches were used to assess repertoire richness: RTK rarefaction, the Chao1 estimator, and Recon v2.1 estimates of unobserved clonotypes. OLGA was used to compute generation probabilities for all TCRbeta clonotypes that the gDNA method yielded from a handful of donors. TCRdb limited this immuneACCESS table to in-frame rearrangements with V and J called. A share of clones is missing; checked studies link under half to unresolved V genes, and the rest is unexplained. Clone size and V and J calls were adopted from that table, with D and trimming inferred from the DNA. Recorded for this sample are about 2.2 million clones; around 95% of them occurred a single time. Of the sample, about 1.6% is held by the ten largest clones.

Sequences were obtained from naive CD8+ T cells from PBMCs. Sample cell subset or site, as interpreted from the label and publication: CD45RA+CCR7+. The rearranged segments are TRBV5-8 and TRBJ2-7, with no confidently assigned D gene. The TCR sequence derives from a man younger than 35 in good health. Some clones in this sample may be carry-over from other donors' samples. The CDR3 reads CASIQGFYEQYF. The DNA sequence is TGTGCCAGCATCCAAGGCTTCTACGAGCAGTACTTC.